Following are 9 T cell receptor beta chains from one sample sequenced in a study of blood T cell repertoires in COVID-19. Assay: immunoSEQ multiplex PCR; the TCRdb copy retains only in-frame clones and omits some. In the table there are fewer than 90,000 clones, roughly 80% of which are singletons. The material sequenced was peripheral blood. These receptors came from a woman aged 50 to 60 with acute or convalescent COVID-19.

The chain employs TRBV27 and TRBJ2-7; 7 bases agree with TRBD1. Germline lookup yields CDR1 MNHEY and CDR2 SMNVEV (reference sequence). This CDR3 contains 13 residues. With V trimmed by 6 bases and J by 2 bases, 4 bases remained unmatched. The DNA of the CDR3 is TGTGCCAGCAGCTTGACAGGGACCTACGAGCAGTACTTC. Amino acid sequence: CASSLTGTYEQYF.

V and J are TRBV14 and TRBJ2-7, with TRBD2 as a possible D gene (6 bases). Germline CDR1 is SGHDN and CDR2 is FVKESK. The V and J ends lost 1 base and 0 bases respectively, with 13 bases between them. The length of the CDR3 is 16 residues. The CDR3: CASSQVGGLSSYEQYF. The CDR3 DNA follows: TGTGCCAGCAGCCAAGTTGGGGGGTTGAGCTCCTACGAGCAGTACTTC.

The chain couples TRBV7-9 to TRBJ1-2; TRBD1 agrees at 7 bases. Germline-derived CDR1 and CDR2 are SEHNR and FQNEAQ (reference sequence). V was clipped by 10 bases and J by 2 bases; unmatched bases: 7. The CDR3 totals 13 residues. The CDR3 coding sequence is TGTGCCACCCTTGACAGGGACAACTATGGCTACACCTTC. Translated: CATLDRDNYGYTF.

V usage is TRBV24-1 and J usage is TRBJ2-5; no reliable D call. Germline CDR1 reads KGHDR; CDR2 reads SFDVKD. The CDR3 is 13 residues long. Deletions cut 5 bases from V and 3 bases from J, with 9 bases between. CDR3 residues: CATSAPDKETQYF. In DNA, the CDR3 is TGTGCCACCAGTGCCCCAGATAAAGAGACCCAGTACTTC.

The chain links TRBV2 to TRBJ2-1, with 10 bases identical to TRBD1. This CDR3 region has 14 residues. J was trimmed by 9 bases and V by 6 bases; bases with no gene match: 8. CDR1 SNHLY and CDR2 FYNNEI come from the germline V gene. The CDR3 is CASSLRTGGSEQFF. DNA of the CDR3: TGTGCCAGCAGCCTTAGGACAGGGGGAAGTGAGCAGTTCTTC.

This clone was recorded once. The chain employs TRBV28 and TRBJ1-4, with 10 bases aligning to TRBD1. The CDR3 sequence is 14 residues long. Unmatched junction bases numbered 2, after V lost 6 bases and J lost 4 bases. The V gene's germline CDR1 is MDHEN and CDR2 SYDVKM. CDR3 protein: CASRWDRGNEKLFF. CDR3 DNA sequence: TGTGCCAGCAGGTGGGACAGGGGTAATGAAAAACTGTTTTTT.

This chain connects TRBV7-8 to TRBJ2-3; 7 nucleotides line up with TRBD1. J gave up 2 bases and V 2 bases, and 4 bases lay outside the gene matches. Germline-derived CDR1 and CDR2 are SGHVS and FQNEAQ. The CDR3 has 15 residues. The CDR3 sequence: CASSLTGALTDTQYF. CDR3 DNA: TGTGCCAGCAGCTTAACAGGGGCACTCACAGATACGCAGTATTTT. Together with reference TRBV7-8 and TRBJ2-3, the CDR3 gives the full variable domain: GAGVSQSPRYKVAKRGQDVALRCDPISGHVSLFWYQQALGQGPEFLTYFQNEAQLDKSGLPSDRFFAERPEGSVSTLKIQRTQQEDSAVYLCASSLTGALTDTQYFGPGTRLTVL.

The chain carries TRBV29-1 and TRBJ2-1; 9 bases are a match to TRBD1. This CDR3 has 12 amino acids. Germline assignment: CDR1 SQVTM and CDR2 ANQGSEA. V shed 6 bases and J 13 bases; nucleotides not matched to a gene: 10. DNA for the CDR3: TGCAGCGTCATCTCAATGGACAGGGGCCAGTTCTTC. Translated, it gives CSVISMDRGQFF.

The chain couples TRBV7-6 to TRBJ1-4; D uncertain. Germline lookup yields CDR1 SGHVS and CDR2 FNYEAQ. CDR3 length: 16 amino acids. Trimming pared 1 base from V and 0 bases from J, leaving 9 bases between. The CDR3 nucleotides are TGTGCCAGCAGCTTAGGGCGGGATGCAACTAATGAAAAACTGTTTTTT. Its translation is CASSLGRDATNEKLFF.